The TCR beta chain under discussion was sequenced for a study of T cell changes during pregnancy in multiple sclerosis. Germline trimming cut 5 bases from V and 4 bases from J; bases unmatched to any gene: 10. CDR1 is MNHEY and CDR2 is SMNVEV in the germline V gene (reference sequence). This CDR3 is built from 15 residues. TCRdb's copy holds only in-frame clones and misses some; the assay was immunoSEQ multiplex PCR. The table has approximately 45,000 clones, roughly 89% seen once. The clonotype comes from a female donor with multiple sclerosis, enrolled in a pregnancy study. This material consisted of CD4+ T cells from peripheral blood mononuclear cells, taken in the first trimester of pregnancy. V usage is TRBV27 and J usage is TRBJ1-2; 7 bases fit TRBD1. CDR3 loop: CASSLSPGQIYGYTF. The DNA of the CDR3 is TGTGCCAGCAGTCTCTCTCCGGGACAGATCTATGGCTACACCTTC.